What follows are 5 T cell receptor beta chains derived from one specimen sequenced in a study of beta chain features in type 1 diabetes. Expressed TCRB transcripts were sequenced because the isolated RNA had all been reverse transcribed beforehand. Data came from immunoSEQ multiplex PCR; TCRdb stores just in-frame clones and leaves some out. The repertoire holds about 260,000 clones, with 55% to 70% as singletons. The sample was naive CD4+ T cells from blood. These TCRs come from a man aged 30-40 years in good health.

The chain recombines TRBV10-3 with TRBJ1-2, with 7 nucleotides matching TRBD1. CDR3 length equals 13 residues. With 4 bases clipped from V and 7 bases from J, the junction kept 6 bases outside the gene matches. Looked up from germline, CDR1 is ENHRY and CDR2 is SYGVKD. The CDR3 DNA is TGTGCCATCAGTGGAGAGGGGGCGTTTGGCTACACCTTC. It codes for CAISGEGAFGYTF.

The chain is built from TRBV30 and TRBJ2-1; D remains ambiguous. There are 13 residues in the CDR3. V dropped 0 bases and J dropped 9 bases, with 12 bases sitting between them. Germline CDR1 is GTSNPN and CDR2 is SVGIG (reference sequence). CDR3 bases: TGTGCCTGGAGTGTTAACCTATCTAGTGAGCAGTTCTTC. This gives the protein CAWSVNLSSEQFF.

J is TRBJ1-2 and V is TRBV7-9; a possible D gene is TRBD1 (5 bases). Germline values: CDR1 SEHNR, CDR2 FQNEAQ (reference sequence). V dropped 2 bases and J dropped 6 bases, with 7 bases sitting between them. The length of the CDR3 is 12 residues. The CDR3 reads CASSLQGDGYTF. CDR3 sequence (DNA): TGTGCCAGCAGCTTACAGGGAGATGGCTACACCTTC.

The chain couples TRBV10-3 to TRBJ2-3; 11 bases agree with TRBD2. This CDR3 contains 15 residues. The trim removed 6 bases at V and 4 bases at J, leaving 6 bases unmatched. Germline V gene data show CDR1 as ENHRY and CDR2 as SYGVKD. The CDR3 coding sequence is TGTGCCATCAGGACGAGACTAGCGGGGCCAGATACGCAGTATTTT. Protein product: CAIRTRLAGPDTQYF.

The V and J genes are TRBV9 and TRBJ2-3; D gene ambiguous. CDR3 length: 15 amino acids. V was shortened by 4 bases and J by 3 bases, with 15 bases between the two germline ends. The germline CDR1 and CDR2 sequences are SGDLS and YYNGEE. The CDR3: CASSPGAIRTDTQYF. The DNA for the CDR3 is TGTGCCAGCAGCCCCGGAGCTATTCGGACAGATACGCAGTATTTT.